This passage covers 6 T cell receptor beta chains from one sample sequenced in a study of blood T cell repertoires in COVID-19. The protocol was immunoSEQ multiplex PCR, while the TCRdb copy is restricted to in-frame clones and leaves out a portion. Of roughly 91,000 clones in the sample, roughly four fifths were seen once. Sequenced input: peripheral blood. These receptors originate from a woman at least 80 years old with acute or convalescent COVID-19.

This sequence joins TRBV5-1 and TRBJ2-7; D uncertain. CDR3 length: 15 residues. V was shortened by 2 bases and J by 4 bases, with 16 bases between the two germline ends. Germline V gives CDR1 SGHRS, CDR2 YFSETQ. CDR3 DNA: TGCGCCAGCAGCTTAGGTCAACCCTCAGCGTACGAGCAGTACTTC. This codes for CASSLGQPSAYEQYF.

The CDR3 DNA reads as TGTGCCAGTAGTATAGGTAGGGGGAGTCGGACCACTGAAGCTTTCTTT. It is translated as CASSIGRGSRTTEAFF. The chain is built from TRBV19 and TRBJ1-1; tentatively, D is TRBD1 (6 bases). In germline, CDR1 is LNHDA, CDR2 SQIVND (reference sequence). This CDR3 contains 16 residues. Trimming shortened V by 1 base and J by 4 bases, and 16 bases separated the two germline ends.

The chain combines TRBV6-5 with TRBJ1-5, with 9 bases lining up with TRBD1. The trim removed 4 bases at V and 4 bases at J, leaving 5 bases unmatched. This CDR3 is 15 amino acids long. Germline lookup yields CDR1 MNHEY and CDR2 SVGAGI. The CDR3 region is CASSSQTGGNQPQHF. Here the CDR3 DNA reads TGTGCCAGCAGTTCGCAGACAGGGGGAAATCAGCCCCAGCATTTT.

The chain links TRBV12-3 or TRBV12-4 to TRBJ2-5; D is undetermined. The CDR3 sequence is 13 residues long. The V gene lost 7 bases and the J gene lost 8 bases, with 17 bases spanning the gap. CDR3 in amino acids: CASTLIGGSTQYF. The CDR3 nucleotides read TGTGCCAGCACCCTAATCGGCGGTTCCACCCAGTACTTC.

The chain is built from TRBV7-9 and TRBJ2-2; weak D call: TRBD2 (5 bases). CDR1 SEHNR and CDR2 FQNEAQ come from the germline V gene (reference sequence). The CDR3 is 13 residues long. V was trimmed by 3 bases and J by 4 bases, leaving 6 bases between them. Written as DNA, the CDR3 is TGTGCCAGCAGCTTTACTAGCACCGGGGAGCTGTTTTTT. It is translated as CASSFTSTGELFF.

The chain couples TRBV15 to TRBJ2-1; TRBD1 matches 8 bases. There are 15 residues in the CDR3. Per the germline V gene, CDR1 is LNHNV and CDR2 is YYDKDF (reference sequence). Unmatched junction bases numbered 3, after V lost 0 bases and J lost 5 bases. The CDR3, as DNA: TGTGCCACCAGCAGAGAGGGACAGGTCAACAATGAGCAGTTCTTC. Amino acid sequence: CATSREGQVNNEQFF. The variable domain in full, completed from reference TRBV15 and TRBJ2-1, reads DAMVIQNPRYQVTQFGKPVTLSCSQTLNHNVMYWYQQKSSQAPKLLFHYYDKDFNNEADTPDNFQSRRPNTSFCFLDIRSPGLGDTAMYLCATSREGQVNNEQFFGPGTRLTVL.